The clone carrying this T cell receptor beta chain was detected many times. This entry comes from a study of human T cells and chemical hapten exposure. A single record per CDR3 protein comes from TCRdb applying MiXCR to the RACE reads. The data contain roughly 84,000 distinct CDR3 sequences, 8.5% to 12% of them singletons. Described time point: patch test 2, 6 weeks after DPC sensitization. Treatment here: therapeutic diphenylcyclopropenone sensitization with weekly scalp DPC. The J segment lost 3 bases and the V segment lost 8 bases, leaving 14 bases of the junction unmatched. CDR3 length: 16 residues. Germline lookup yields CDR1 WSHSY and CDR2 SAAADI.

J is TRBJ2-3 and V is TRBV10-2, with TRBD2 matching over 7 bases. The specimen was whole blood, collected in connection with sensitization to the hapten diphenylcyclopropenone (DPC). This TCR came from a woman between 50 and 59 years old with alopecia areata. Some clones in this sample may be carry-over from other donors' samples. The CDR3 region is CASETTSPGGTDTQYF. The DNA for the CDR3 is TGCGCCAGCGAGACGACTAGTCCCGGGGGGACAGATACGCAGTATTTT.